This TCR beta chain originates from a study of T cells expressing NK-cell markers. Study as a whole: Sequencing covered eight donors, seven HCMV-seropositive and one seronegative.

cDNA encoding TCR beta was synthesized via 5'RACE template switching incorporating UMIs. No DNA is given; TCRdb re-called the 5' RACE reads and lists each CDR3 protein once. This listing includes 150,000 to 180,000 distinct CDR3 sequences. Germline lookup yields CDR1 SGHVS and CDR2 FQNEAQ. CDR3 length: 20 amino acids. The V gene is TRBV7-8, the J gene TRBJ2-1; the D call of TRBD2 rests on TCRdb alone, since no DNA is present to check it. The specimen was blood T cells: a sorted CD56 or NKG2C T cell subset, CD4+ or CD8+ T cells, or bulk PBMC T cells (not recorded which). The TCR comes from a woman aged 45-59 years in good health. CDR3 region: CASSALAARSVSGSYNEQFF.